Detailed here is one TCR beta chain. Its antigen specificity is not known. No clone much larger than this one lies a single base away; base qualities are absent. Donors were a few dozen systemically healthy Caucasian individuals from Russia aged roughly 6 to 90 years. About 9.1 milliliters of peripheral blood were collected from each donor into EDTA-treated Vacutainer tubes. Ficoll-Paque density-gradient centrifugation was used to isolate PBMCs, with at least 6.5 million per sample. Trizol reagent was used to extract total RNA from PBMCs, with at least 6 micrograms per sample. For every donor, an aliquot of PBMCs went through flow cytometry to measure the percentages of naive CD45RAhigh/CD27high T cells. The data originate from a study of blood T cells in healthy people across ages (dated by TCRdb to the mid-2010s). Background for the entire study: In model experiments, template switching captured roughly one uniquely barcoded TCR beta cDNA molecule for every two T cells. Using deep sequencing normalized with unique cDNA molecular identifiers, the study measured how TCR beta repertoire diversity changes with age. The study analyzed two additional independent replicas of 1 million unique cDNA reads from the same blood draw for two donors, one aged 18 to 30 and one aged 80 or older. The donors were divided into four age groups: young (average approximately 15 years), middle-aged (about 40), aged (approximately 64) and long-lived (about 79). Donors of different ages were randomly distributed across sequencing lanes to avoid experimental bias. What the work shows at the level of the full study, not this receptor alone: Observed TCR beta diversity correlated strongly with the percentage of naive T cells measured by flow cytometry. Total diversity estimates from one million sequenced T cells were considered lower bounds and underestimates. The long-lived group showed more naive CD4+ T cells, fewer expanded clones and increased TCR diversity than the aged group, suggesting age selection. Because profiling used bulk unsorted PBMCs, naive and antigen-experienced compartments could not be compared conclusively. Because the CMV infection status of the donors was unknown, age-related changes in expanded clonotypes may potentially have been confounded. As age increased, observed TCR beta diversity per million T cells dropped in a roughly linear way, and a significant reduction was already evident by age 40.

The CDR3 holds 19 amino acids from the cysteine to the phenylalanine. Only the CDR3 DNA stays, 57 bases, in frame from base 1. V is trimmed back by 2 bases and J by 7 bases, and the junction contains 20 bases that no gene match accounts for. Libraries were constructed by 5' RACE. The sequencer listed for this sample is Illumina HiSeq 2500. A second PCR of about 7 to 12 cycles was run with a J-beta primer mix and a sample-barcoded 5' primer. A template-switch 5' adaptor carrying 12 random nucleotides introduced a unique molecular identifier onto each TCR beta cDNA molecule. Each sample yielded at least 2.5 million CDR3-containing paired-end reads. All of the RNA was converted into first-strand cDNA using the Mint cDNA synthesis kit, with a TRBC-specific oligonucleotide serving as the primer. Following uracil-DNA glycosylase treatment, a first 18-cycle PCR with universal primers M1SS and BC2_uni_R was performed on all cDNA. Per the authors' processing: For normalization, 1 million high-quality reads were randomly selected from each sample, with every read carrying a distinct molecular identifier. Instead of being binned into consensus sequences, reads that shared molecular identifiers were thrown out. CDR3 identification, clonotype clustering and error correction used MiTCR with a Q25 quality threshold and the strictest error-elimination algorithm. Lower-bound total TCR beta diversity was estimated with a nonparametric unseen species model using Euler transformation. In-frame beta chains were kept once TCRdb had trimmed the public reads at Q25 with fastp and called clones with MiXCR. Rows with a matching CDR3 protein are joined into one entry that keeps the most common DNA and genes. It is TCRdb's table, rather than the study itself, that gives the V and J calls and clone size. This sample holds approximately 810,000 distinct CDR3 sequences; 25% to 30% were observed only once. The ten largest make up around 16% of the sample.

This receptor was identified in a woman aged 80 or older in good health. The sequence links TRBV12-3 or TRBV12-4 to TRBJ2-5; TRBD1 fits 9 bases in the junction. Sequencing was performed on blood. The CDR3 has the sequence CASSLRGGRTGEVLGTQYF. DNA sequence: TGTGCCAGCAGTTTAAGGGGAGGGCGGACAGGGGAGGTCTTGGGGACCCAGTACTTC.